This passage covers 13 T cell receptor beta chains from one sample sequenced in a study of CD8+CD57+ T cells in acquired aplastic anemia. The authors sequenced patients whose flow cytometry had shown CD8+CD57+ cell expansion. Profiles of TCR beta VDJ and CDR3 were generated from a genomic DNA template. MiXCR, run by TCRdb on the reads, gives a single entry per CDR3 protein. The data hold some 200,000 distinct CDR3 sequences, with over 40% observed a single time. The sample was sorted CD4+, CD8+, or CD8+CD57+ T cells (not recorded which) from PBMCs. Receptors originate from a human donor with aplastic anemia.

The CDR3 nucleotides are TGCAGTGCTAGAGCCCGACGGGGGGCGAGTGTCGATGAGCAGTTCTTC. Protein sequence: CSARARRGASVDEQFF. The J gene is TRBJ2-1, the V gene TRBV20-1, with TRBD2 as a possible D gene (7 bases). Germline V gene data show CDR1 as DFQATT and CDR2 as SNEGSKA (reference sequence). The V gene lost 1 base and the J gene lost 8 bases, with 21 bases spanning the gap. The CDR3 covers 16 residues.

The sample holds a few counts of this clonotype. CDR3 protein: CASSLDLAGGPVGELFF. The CDR3 nucleotides read TGTGCCAGCAGCTTGGATTTGGCGGGGGGGCCGGTCGGGGAGCTGTTTTTT. The chain carries TRBV5-5 and TRBJ2-2; 9 nucleotides line up with TRBD2. The CDR3 runs 17 residues. The J segment lost 7 bases and the V segment lost 0 bases, leaving 10 bases of the junction unmatched. Germline CDR1 SGHKS, CDR2 YYEKEE (reference sequence).

The chain is built from TRBV27 and TRBJ2-7, with a possible D match to TRBD1 (5 bases). V shed 8 bases and J shed 3 bases, with 14 bases lying between them. The V gene's germline CDR1 is MNHEY and CDR2 SMNVEV (reference sequence). This CDR3 has 13 amino acids. The CDR3 loop is CASSPDTYYEQYF. The CDR3 DNA reads as TGTGCCAGCTCCCCGGACACGTACTACGAGCAGTACTTC.

This clonotype was seen at least ten times. CDR3 region: CASSMGEGSTDTQYF. Here the CDR3 DNA reads TGTGCCAGTAGTATGGGTGAGGGCAGCACAGATACGCAGTATTTT. The rearrangement joins TRBV19 to TRBJ2-3, with D maybe TRBD2 (5 bases). The CDR3 is 15 amino acids. The V gene lost 3 bases and the J gene lost 0 bases, with 10 bases spanning the gap. Per the germline V gene, CDR1 is LNHDA and CDR2 is SQIVND (reference sequence).

The chain joins TRBV7-2 to TRBJ2-7; 10 bases match TRBD2. Unmatched junction bases numbered 6, after V lost 6 bases and J lost 4 bases. The CDR3 sequence is 14 residues long. Germline CDR1 and CDR2: SGHTA and FQGNSA. Here the CDR3 reads CASRLSGGTYEQYF. CDR3 nucleotides: TGTGCCAGCAGACTTAGCGGGGGGACGTACGAGCAGTACTTC.

This clonotype was seen ten or more times. This chain joins TRBV3-1 and TRBJ2-5, with a tentative D call TRBD1 (6 bases). CDR1 and CDR2 from the germline V gene are LGHDT and YNNKEL (reference sequence). The CDR3 sequence is 13 residues long. V lost 0 bases and J lost 7, with 9 bases in between. In DNA form, the CDR3 reads TGTGCCAGCAGCCAAGAGGGGGCGGGGACCCAGTACTTC. Its protein product is CASSQEGAGTQYF.

The chain combines TRBV29-1 with TRBJ1-1; D is uncertain. CDR3 length equals 14 residues. Germline lookup yields CDR1 SQVTM and CDR2 ANQGSEA. V lost 6 bases, J lost 2 bases, and 16 bases lay in between. CDR3 coding DNA: TGCAGCGTGGCCCCGGGGAGTGTTAACACTGAAGCTTTCTTT. The encoded protein is CSVAPGSVNTEAFF.

This clonotype was observed at least ten times. At one of its ends the junction is not consistent with the germline gene, which may arise from a read error. The chain couples TRBV14 to TRBJ2-1; no definite D call. CDR1 SGHDN and CDR2 FVKESK come from the germline V gene. The CDR3 loop spans 12 amino acids. CDR3 DNA: TGTGCCAGCAGCCAAGGTTTTGGCAAAAGAGTCTTC. Protein: CASSQGFGKRVF.

With respect to this clonotype: A much larger clone differs by one base, so this may be a read error. The chain couples TRBV4-1 to TRBJ2-1; either TRBD1 or TRBD2 may fit D (5 bases each). The germline V gene has CDR1 MGHRA and CDR2 YSYEKL. The CDR3 sequence is 17 residues long. The CDR3 nucleotides are TGCGCCAGCAACCAAGGAAGGTCAGGGACCATCTACAATGAGCAGTTCTTC. This gives the protein CASNQGRSGTIYNEQFF.

This clonotype was seen repeatedly, ten times or more. The J gene is TRBJ1-1, the V gene TRBV5-1; 7 bases map to TRBD1. The CDR3 length is 16 residues. Germline assignment: CDR1 SGHRS and CDR2 YFSETQ. The ends lost 0 bases at V and 0 bases at J; junction bases unmatched: 5. CDR3 in DNA: TGCGCCAGCAGCTTGGCGGGGACAGCCATGAACACTGAAGCTTTCTTT. This gives the protein CASSLAGTAMNTEAFF.

This clonotype was seen at least ten times. J is TRBJ1-6 and V is TRBV30; D is unresolved. V was pared by 6 bases and J by 7 bases, with 13 bases between. CDR1 GTSNPN and CDR2 SVGIG come from the germline V gene (reference sequence). The CDR3 length is 13 residues. The CDR3 loop reads CACTRIENSPLHF. The DNA for the CDR3 is TGTGCCTGTACGAGGATAGAAAATTCACCCCTCCACTTT.

This sequence joins TRBV7-9 and TRBJ2-7; TRBD2 matches at 7 bases. The J call may be faulty, since TRBJ2-5 better matches the DNA end. The length of the CDR3 is 14 residues. Per germline, CDR1 SEHNR and CDR2 FQNEAQ (reference sequence). CDR3 in DNA: TGTGCCAGCAGCCCCATAGCGGGTCAAGAGACCCAGTACTTC. Translated, it gives CASSPIAGQETQYF.

This chain links TRBV6-1 with TRBJ1-1, with unresolved D. The CDR3 sequence is 18 residues long. The V gene lost 0 bases and the J gene lost 1 base, with 18 bases spanning the gap. CDR1 is MNHNS, CDR2 SASEGT, per germline. In nucleotides, the CDR3 is TGTGCCAGCAGTGAAGCTCGGTACGTCCGAATCAGGAACACTGAAGCTTTCTTT. This translates into CASSEARYVRIRNTEAFF.